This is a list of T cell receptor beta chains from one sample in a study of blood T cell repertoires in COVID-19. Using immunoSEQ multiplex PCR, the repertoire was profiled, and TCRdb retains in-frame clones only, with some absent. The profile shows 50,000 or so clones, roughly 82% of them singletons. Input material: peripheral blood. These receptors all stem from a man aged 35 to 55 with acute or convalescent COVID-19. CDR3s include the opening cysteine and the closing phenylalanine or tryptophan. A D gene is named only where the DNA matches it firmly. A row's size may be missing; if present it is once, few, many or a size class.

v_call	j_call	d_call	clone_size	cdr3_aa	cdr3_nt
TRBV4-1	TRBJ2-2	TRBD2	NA	CASSRLQGLPTGELFF	TGCGCCAGCAGCCGTCTCCAGGGACTACCGACCGGGGAGCTGTTTTTT
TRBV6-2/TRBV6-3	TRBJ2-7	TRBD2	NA	CASSGEGLGDYEQYF	TGTGCCAGCAGTGGGGAAGGACTAGGGGATTACGAGCAGTACTTC
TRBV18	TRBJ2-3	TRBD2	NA	CASSPPASGGAYTQYF	TGTGCCAGCTCACCACCGGCTAGCGGGGGGGCATATACGCAGTATTTT
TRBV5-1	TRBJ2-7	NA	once	CASRFDSFEQYF	TGCGCCAGCAGATTCGACTCCTTTGAGCAGTACTTC
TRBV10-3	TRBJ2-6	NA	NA	CAITGSGANVLTF	TGTGCCATCACAGGGTCTGGGGCCAACGTCCTGACTTTC
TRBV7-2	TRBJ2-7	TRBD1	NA	CASSPGQGRSEQYF	TGTGCCAGCAGCCCGGGACAGGGTAGGTCCGAGCAGTACTTC
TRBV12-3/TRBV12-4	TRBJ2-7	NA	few	CASSHLAVEQYF	TGTGCCAGCAGTCACTTAGCTGTCGAGCAGTACTTC
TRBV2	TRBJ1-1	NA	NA	CASSGGWGTEAFF	TGTGCCAGCAGCGGGGGGTGGGGCACTGAAGCTTTCTTT
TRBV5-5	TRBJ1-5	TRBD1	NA	CASSFGTGDQPQHF	TGTGCCAGCAGCTTCGGGACAGGGGATCAGCCCCAGCATTTT
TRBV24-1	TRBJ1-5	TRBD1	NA	CATSNRGRDQPQHF	TGTGCCACCAGTAACAGGGGAAGAGATCAGCCCCAGCATTTT
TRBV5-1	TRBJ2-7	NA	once	CASSLEGTSYEQYF	TGCGCCAGCAGCTTGGAAGGGACTTCATACGAGCAGTACTTC
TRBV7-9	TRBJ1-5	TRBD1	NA	CASSPGQGNQPQHF	TGTGCCAGCAGCCCAGGACAGGGGAATCAGCCCCAGCATTTT